This entry concerns a single TCR beta chain. No antigen is known for it. Sequenced by immunoSEQ multiplex PCR; TCRdb stores in-frame clones only, minus some. Among some 69,000 clones, about four fifths were seen once, and the ten largest hold around 2.9%. Antigen-specific CD4+ T cells were expanded with viral peptide pools in the ViraFEST assay before sequencing. Following culture for nine to ten days, CD4+ T cells were isolated. Vaccine recipients lacked prior SARS-CoV-2 infection and had negative nucleocapsid antibodies. After over 1.5 million PBMC were placed in each well, they were cultured with approximately 9.4 IU/ml IL-2 and around 10 ug/ml peptides. Half the medium was replaced with IL-2 medium on days 3 and 7. The source of the sample is a study of vaccination effects on CD4 cells after COVID-19. The germline V and J ends were trimmed by 5 bases and 6 bases, with 12 bases remaining between them. The V gene's germline CDR1 is KGHSH and CDR2 LQKENI. The CDR3 loop spans 13 amino acids.

Findings and caveats of the study: The study got few convalescent patients and did not collect any early post-infection timepoints. After vaccination, at late timepoints, clones induced by infection and by vaccine contracted markedly.

This receptor was identified in a human donor who received a COVID-19 vaccine. Sequences were derived from CD4+ T cells from PBMCs cultured with HCoV-NL63 spike peptides, sampled before COVID-19 vaccination. The rearrangement uses TRBV18 and TRBJ2-3; D tentatively reads TRBD1 or TRBD2 (5 bases each). CDR3: CASSSQWGDTQYF. The CDR3 DNA sequence: TGTGCCAGCTCAAGTCAATGGGGGGATACGCAGTATTTT.